Listed here are 8 T cell receptor beta chains from one sample, sequenced in a study of blood T cell repertoires in COVID-19. Sequencing used immunoSEQ multiplex PCR; TCRdb keeps in-frame clones, though not all of them. The data contain more than 300,000 clones, 92% of them seen just once; the ten biggest clones take up about a fifth. Material for sequencing was PBMCs or T cells enriched from blood (not recorded which). The source of these receptors is a woman aged 30 to 39 who had recovered from COVID-19.

The chain uses TRBV19 and TRBJ2-3; 10 nucleotides agree with TRBD2. The germline CDR1 and CDR2 sequences are LNHDA and SQIVND (reference sequence). V dropped 5 bases and J dropped 4; count of bases not matched to a gene: 9. The CDR3 is 16 residues long. CDR3 nucleotide sequence: TGTGCCAGTAGTCCGGGACTAGCGCGGTTAGCAGATACGCAGTATTTT. Translation gives CASSPGLARLADTQYF.

V gene TRBV18 combines with J gene TRBJ1-4; D is perhaps TRBD1 (6 bases). V was shortened by 3 bases and J by 3 bases, with 11 bases between the two germline ends. This CDR3 is 15 amino acids long. CDR1 and CDR2 from the germline V gene are KGHSH and LQKENI. The DNA of the CDR3 is TGTGCCAGCTCACCGGCTACAGGGTCTAATGAAAAACTGTTTTTT. Translated, it gives CASSPATGSNEKLFF.

This clone was seen once. This CDR3 reads CASSYGQGANEQFF. CDR3 DNA: TGTGCCAGCAGTTACGGGCAGGGGGCCAATGAGCAGTTCTTC. The chain links TRBV6-5 to TRBJ2-1; 8 positions match TRBD1. Germline lookup yields CDR1 MNHEY and CDR2 SVGAGI. V lost 2 bases to trimming and J lost 6 bases; unmatched junction nucleotides: 3. The CDR3 consists of 14 residues.

The chain employs TRBV28 and TRBJ2-3; D might be TRBD1 (5 bases). Germline V lookup: CDR1 MDHEN, CDR2 SYDVKM. With 5 bases removed from V and 0 bases from J, the gap between germline ends came to 9 bases. This CDR3 is 14 amino acids long. The CDR3 DNA follows: TGTGCCAGCAGTGGAGACAGCAGCACAGATACGCAGTATTTT. Translation: CASSGDSSTDTQYF. The full variable domain, rest sourced from reference TRBV28 and TRBJ2-3, is DVKVTQSSRYLVKRTGEKVFLECVQDMDHENMFWYRQDPGLGLRLIYFSYDVKMKEKGDIPEGYSVSREKKERFSLILESASTNQTSMYLCASSGDSSTDTQYFGPGTRLTVL.

The V and J genes are TRBV28 and TRBJ2-7; 7 bases are shared with TRBD1. V shed 5 bases and J 2 bases; nucleotides not matched to a gene: 6. The V gene's germline CDR1 is MDHEN and CDR2 SYDVKM. The CDR3 runs 14 residues. DNA of the CDR3: TGTGCCAGCAGTCGGGACAGCCCAACCTACGAGCAGTACTTC. Protein: CASSRDSPTYEQYF. Supplemented by reference TRBV28 and TRBJ2-7, the full variable domain reads DVKVTQSSRYLVKRTGEKVFLECVQDMDHENMFWYRQDPGLGLRLIYFSYDVKMKEKGDIPEGYSVSREKKERFSLILESASTNQTSMYLCASSRDSPTYEQYFGPGTRLTVT.

The chain employs TRBV4-1 and TRBJ2-3; D gene unclear. In germline, CDR1 is MGHRA, CDR2 YSYEKL. This CDR3 is built from 11 residues. V lost 2 bases and J lost 11, with 8 bases in between. The CDR3 reads CASSQRSLQYF. In DNA, the CDR3 is TGCGCCAGCAGCCAACGGTCTTTGCAGTATTTT.

As regards this clone: Here the CDR3 omits its conserved ending phenylalanine or tryptophan, so a read error is the likely source. The DNA is omitted, as the CDR3 cannot be located on it reliably, and the CDR3 follows TCRdb's listing. The chain uses TRBV7-9 and TRBJ1-2. Counting both end residues, the CDR3 totals 13 amino acids. Germline loops: CDR1 SEHNR, CDR2 FQNEAQ (reference sequence). This CDR3 reads CASSNYPEDQQFP.

This clone is a singleton in its sample. The V and J genes are TRBV27 and TRBJ1-1; tentative D call: TRBD1 (6 bases). The CDR3 sequence is 15 residues long. The germline V gene encodes CDR1 MNHEY and CDR2 SMNVEV (reference sequence). Between the trimmed V and J ends, which lost 5 bases and 0 bases, there was a span of 13 bases. CDR3 amino acids: CASSPTGSMNTEAFF. For the CDR3, the DNA is TGTGCCAGCAGTCCCACAGGGAGCATGAACACTGAAGCTTTCTTT.